This note documents a single T cell receptor beta chain sequence. Its antigen is unidentified. The sample is drawn from a study of CD8 T cells in ankylosing spondylitis. Quantitative 5'-RACE with molecular barcodes was used to make the TCR beta libraries. Via MiXCR, TCRdb re-called the 5' RACE reads, giving one row per CDR3 protein. The sample records roughly 670,000 distinct CDR3 sequences, over 15% being singletons. The study's findings and limits: CD8+ cells made up the disease-linked clones, which were relatively rare in peripheral blood. In reactive arthritis synovial fluid and blood, some motif variants had been reported before. The clones that were linked to disease were reported to be significantly enriched in matched synovial fluid samples from ankylosing spondylitis patients. Ankylosing spondylitis blood appeared to be characterized by a TCR beta motif of 8 or 9 highly homologous variants.

V was shortened by 5 bases and J by 8 bases, with 16 bases between the two germline ends. The CDR3 is made up of 15 amino acids. The sequence came from a male donor with ankylosing spondylitis. The rearrangement links TRBV12-3 or TRBV12-4 to TRBJ1-6, with TRBD1 as a possible D gene (6 bases). The sample taken for sequencing was blood, either unsorted or a sorted T cell fraction (not recorded which). The CDR3 DNA reads as TGTGCCAGCAGTCCCTGGGGGCAGGGCTATTCACCCCTCCACTTT. This gives the protein CASSPWGQGYSPLHF.